This TCR beta chain was sequenced in a study of OX40 agonist ivuxolimab in advanced cancers. Overall study context: Among those enrolled, mean age was approximately 62 years (range about 23 to 79) and 75% to 85% were male. Anti-PD-1, anti-PD-L1 or anti-CTLA-4 therapy given earlier was allowed, and 40% had some.

This clone was observed once. Its specificity is unknown. Generated by immunoSEQ multiplex PCR, the TCRdb table keeps only in-frame clones and is missing some. The table has some 71,000 clones, around 83% seen once. Study results and limitations: The average count of expanded clones was higher among CD8+ T cells than among CD4+. Among the lowest peripheral clonal expansion occurred in 0.1-3.0 mg/kg partial responders.

The CDR3 has 17 amino acids. In germline, CDR1 is MGHRA, CDR2 YSYEKL. The V and J ends lost 0 bases and 4 bases respectively, with 18 bases between them. The source of this sequence is an adult with an advanced solid tumor such as melanoma, head and neck, liver or kidney cancer. The specimen comprised CD4+ or CD8+ T cells sorted from blood, sampled in a trial of the OX40 agonist ivuxolimab. The chain is built from TRBV4-1 and TRBJ1-2, with D maybe TRBD1 (5 bases). CDR3 protein: CASSQDRRAGDLYGYTF. As DNA, the CDR3 is TGCGCCAGCAGCCAAGATCGGAGGGCGGGGGACCTCTATGGCTACACCTTC.